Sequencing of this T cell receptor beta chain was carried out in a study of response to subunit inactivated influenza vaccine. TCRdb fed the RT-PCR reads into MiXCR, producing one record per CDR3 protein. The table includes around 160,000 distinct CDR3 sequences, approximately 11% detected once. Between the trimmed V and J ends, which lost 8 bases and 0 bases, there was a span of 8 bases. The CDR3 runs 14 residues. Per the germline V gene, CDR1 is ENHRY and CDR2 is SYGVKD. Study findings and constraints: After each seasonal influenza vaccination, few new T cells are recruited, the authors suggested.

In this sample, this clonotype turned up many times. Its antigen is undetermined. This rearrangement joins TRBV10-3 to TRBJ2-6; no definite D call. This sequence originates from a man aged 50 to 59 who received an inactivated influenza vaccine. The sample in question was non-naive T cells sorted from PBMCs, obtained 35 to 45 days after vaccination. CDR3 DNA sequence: TGTGCCATCCAGGTTAGCTCTGGGGCCAACGTCCTGACTTTC. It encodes CAIQVSSGANVLTF.